Sequencing of this T cell receptor beta chain was carried out in a study of metastatic and nonmetastatic thyroid tumors. Study as a whole: Patients with malignant and benign thyroid disease provided blood and tumor or nodule tissue, whose repertoires were compared. Findings and limits, study-wide: When malignant thyroid tumors were compared with benign nodules, TCR beta diversity was reportedly significantly higher in the malignant tumors. This held in both blood and tumor samples.

No treatment had been given to any patient before thyroid surgery. The CDR3 runs to 13 residues. The trim removed 8 bases at V and 4 bases at J, leaving 6 bases unmatched. Germline V gene sequence: CDR1 DFQATT, CDR2 SNEGSKA (reference sequence). Concerning this clone: Its cognate antigen is unknown.

Study processing details: CDR3 was compared across clinicopathological groups, and the resulting differences were used to build a distant-metastasis classifier for papillary thyroid cancer. TCRdb recomputed clones from the PCR reads via MiXCR. TCRdb, not the original authors, processed these V and J calls. Of roughly 20,000 clones in the sample, 22% were seen once. The chain is built from TRBV20-1 and TRBJ2-7; 12 bases line up with TRBD2. This clonotype originated in a female donor with papillary thyroid cancer or a benign thyroid nodule (not recorded which). Some clones in this sample may be carry-over from other donors' samples. Sequenced sample: adjacent normal tissue. As DNA, the CDR3 is TGCAGTTCCGGAGGACTAGCGGGGTACGAGCAGTACTTC. This encodes CSSGGLAGYEQYF.